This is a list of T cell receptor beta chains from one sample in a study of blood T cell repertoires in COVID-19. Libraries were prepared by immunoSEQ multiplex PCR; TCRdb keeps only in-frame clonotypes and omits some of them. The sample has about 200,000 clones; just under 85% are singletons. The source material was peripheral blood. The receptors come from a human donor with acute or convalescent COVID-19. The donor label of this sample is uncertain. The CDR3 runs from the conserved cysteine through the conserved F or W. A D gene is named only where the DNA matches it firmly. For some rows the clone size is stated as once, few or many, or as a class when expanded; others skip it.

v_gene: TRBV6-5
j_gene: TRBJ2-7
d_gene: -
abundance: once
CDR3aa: CASSPTREQYF
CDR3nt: TGTGCCAGCAGTCCTACTCGCGAGCAGTACTTC

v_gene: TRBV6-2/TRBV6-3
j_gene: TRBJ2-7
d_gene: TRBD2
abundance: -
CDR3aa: CASSYSGGRTGEQYF
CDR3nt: TGTGCCAGCAGTTACTCGGGCGGGAGAACGGGCGAGCAGTACTTC

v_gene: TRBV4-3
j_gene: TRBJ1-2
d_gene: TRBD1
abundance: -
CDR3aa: CASSPLQGVDYGYTF
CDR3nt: TGCGCCAGCAGCCCGCTCCAGGGGGTAGACTATGGCTACACCTTC

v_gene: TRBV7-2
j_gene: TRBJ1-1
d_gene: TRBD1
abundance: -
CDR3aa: CASSSRQGVAFF
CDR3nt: TGTGCCAGCAGCTCCCGACAGGGCGTAGCTTTCTTT

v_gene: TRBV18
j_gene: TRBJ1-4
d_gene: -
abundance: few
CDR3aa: CASSPNPGGEKLFF
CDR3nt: TGTGCCAGCTCACCTAATCCGGGGGGTGAAAAACTGTTTTTT

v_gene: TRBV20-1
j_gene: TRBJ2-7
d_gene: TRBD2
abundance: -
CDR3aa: CSASRASGREDEQYF
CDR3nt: TGCAGTGCTAGTAGGGCTAGCGGGAGAGAGGACGAGCAGTACTTC

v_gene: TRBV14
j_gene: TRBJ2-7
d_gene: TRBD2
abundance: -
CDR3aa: CASSQGSGAPYEQYF
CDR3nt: TGTGCCAGCAGCCAAGGCAGCGGGGCCCCCTACGAGCAGTACTTC

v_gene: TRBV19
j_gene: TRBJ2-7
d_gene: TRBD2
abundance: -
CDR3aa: CASSRTGTLGLAGAYEQYF
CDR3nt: TGTGCCAGTAGCCGAACCGGGACACTGGGACTAGCGGGGGCCTACGAGCAGTACTTC

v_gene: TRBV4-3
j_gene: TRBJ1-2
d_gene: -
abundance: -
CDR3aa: CASSPVAEANYGYTF
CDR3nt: TGCGCCAGCAGCCCCGTGGCGGAAGCTAACTATGGCTACACCTTC

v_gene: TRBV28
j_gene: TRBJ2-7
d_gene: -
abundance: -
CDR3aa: CASSRGPSYEQYF
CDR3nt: TGTGCCAGCAGTCGCGGGCCTTCCTACGAGCAGTACTTC

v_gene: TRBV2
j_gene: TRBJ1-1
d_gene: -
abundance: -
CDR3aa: CASKEKNRVNTEAFF
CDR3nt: TGTGCCAGCAAGGAAAAAAACAGGGTAAACACTGAAGCTTTCTTT

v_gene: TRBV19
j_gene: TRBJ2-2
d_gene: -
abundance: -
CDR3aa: CASSIEDRNTGELFF
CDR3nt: TGTGCCAGTAGTATAGAAGACAGGAACACCGGGGAGCTGTTTTTT

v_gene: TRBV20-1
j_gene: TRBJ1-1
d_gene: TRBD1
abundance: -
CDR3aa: CSASTTGGLKAEAFF
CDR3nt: TGCAGTGCTAGTACGACAGGGGGCTTGAAGGCTGAAGCTTTCTTT

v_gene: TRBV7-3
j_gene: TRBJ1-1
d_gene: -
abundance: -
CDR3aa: CASSFQQNTEAFF
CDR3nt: TGTGCCAGCAGCTTTCAACAGAACACTGAAGCTTTCTTT

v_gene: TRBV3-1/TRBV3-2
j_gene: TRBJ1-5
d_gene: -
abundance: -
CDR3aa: CASSQTTDSSQPQHF
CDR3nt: TGTGCCAGCAGCCAGACAACCGACAGTTCACAGCCCCAGCATTTT

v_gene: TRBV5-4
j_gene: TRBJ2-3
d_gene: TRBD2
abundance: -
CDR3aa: CASSRRTSGSTNTQYF
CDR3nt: TGTGCCAGCAGCCGACGGACTAGCGGGAGTACGAATACGCAGTATTTT

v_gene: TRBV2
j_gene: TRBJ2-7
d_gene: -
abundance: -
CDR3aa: CASRRRGGGYEQYF
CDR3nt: TGTGCCAGCAGGAGGAGGGGTGGAGGGTACGAGCAGTACTTC

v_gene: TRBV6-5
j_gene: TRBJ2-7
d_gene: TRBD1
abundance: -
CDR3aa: CASRAVTGAASEQYF
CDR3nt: TGTGCCAGCAGAGCGGTAACAGGGGCGGCTAGCGAGCAGTACTTC

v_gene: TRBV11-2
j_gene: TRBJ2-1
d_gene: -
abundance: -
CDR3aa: CASSLDPGLLQFF
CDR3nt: TGTGCCAGCAGCTTAGATCCGGGACTTTTACAGTTCTTC

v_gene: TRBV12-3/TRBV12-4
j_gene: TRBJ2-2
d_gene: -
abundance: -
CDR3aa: CASSPDRFGELFF
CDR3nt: TGTGCCAGCAGCCCAGACAGATTTGGGGAGCTGTTTTTT

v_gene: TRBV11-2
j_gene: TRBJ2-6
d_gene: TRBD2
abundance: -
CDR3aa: CASSRLAEGTGANVLTF
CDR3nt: TGTGCCAGCAGCAGACTAGCGGAGGGAACTGGGGCCAACGTCCTGACTTTC

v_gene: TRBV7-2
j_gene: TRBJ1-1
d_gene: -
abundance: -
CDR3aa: CASSPGQILNTEAFF
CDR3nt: TGTGCCAGCAGCCCAGGACAGATCCTGAACACTGAAGCTTTCTTT

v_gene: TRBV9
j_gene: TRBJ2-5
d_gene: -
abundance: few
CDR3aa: CASSPFGKEETQYF
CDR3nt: TGTGCCAGCAGCCCCTTCGGGAAAGAAGAGACCCAGTACTTC

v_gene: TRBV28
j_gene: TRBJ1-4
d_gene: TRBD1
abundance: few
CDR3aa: CASSSHGTANEKLFF
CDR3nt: TGTGCCAGCAGCTCTCACGGGACAGCTAATGAAAAACTGTTTTTT

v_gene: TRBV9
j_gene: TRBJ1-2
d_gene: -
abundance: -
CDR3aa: CASSGNPRVFGGYTF
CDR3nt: TGTGCCAGCAGCGGTAATCCCAGGGTGTTCGGGGGCTACACCTTC

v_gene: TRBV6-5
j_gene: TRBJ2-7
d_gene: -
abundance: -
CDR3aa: CASGGWDNPYEQYF
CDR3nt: TGTGCCAGCGGCGGGTGGGACAACCCCTACGAGCAGTACTTC

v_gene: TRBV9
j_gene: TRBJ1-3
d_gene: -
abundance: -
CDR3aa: CASSPRIQGTGNTIYF
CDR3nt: TGTGCCAGCAGCCCCCGGATACAGGGAACTGGAAACACCATATATTTT

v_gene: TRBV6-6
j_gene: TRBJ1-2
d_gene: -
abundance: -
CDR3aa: CASSYARMGSEPHF
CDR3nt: TGTGCCAGCAGTTACGCCCGTATGGGCTCAGAGCCTCACTTC

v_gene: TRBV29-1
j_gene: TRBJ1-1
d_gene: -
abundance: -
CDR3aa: CSVAGYTEAFF
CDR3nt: TGCAGCGTTGCAGGGTACACTGAAGCTTTCTTT

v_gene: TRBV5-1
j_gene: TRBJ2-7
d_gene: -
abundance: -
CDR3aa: CASSLVPSTYEQYF
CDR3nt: TGCGCCAGCAGCTTGGTCCCGAGCACCTACGAGCAGTACTTC

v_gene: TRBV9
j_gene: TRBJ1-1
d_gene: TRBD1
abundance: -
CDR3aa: CASSVPDRGGRNTEAFF
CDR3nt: TGTGCCAGCAGCGTACCGGACAGGGGAGGAAGGAACACTGAAGCTTTCTTT

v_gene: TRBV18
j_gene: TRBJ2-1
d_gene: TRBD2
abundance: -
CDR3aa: CASSPPGLAGEPLFF
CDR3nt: TGTGCCAGCTCACCACCGGGACTAGCGGGAGAGCCCCTCTTCTTC

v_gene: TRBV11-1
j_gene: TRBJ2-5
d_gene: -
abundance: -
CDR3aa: CASSINGAQETQYF
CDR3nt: TGTGCCAGCAGCATCAATGGGGCCCAAGAGACCCAGTACTTC

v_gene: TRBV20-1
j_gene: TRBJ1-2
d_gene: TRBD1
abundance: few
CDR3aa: CSASGEDRERYGYTF
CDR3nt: TGCAGTGCTAGTGGAGAGGACAGGGAACGTTATGGCTACACCTTC

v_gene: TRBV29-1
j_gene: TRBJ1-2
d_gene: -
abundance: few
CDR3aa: CSVEGLNYGYTF
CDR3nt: TGCAGCGTTGAAGGGCTTAACTATGGCTACACCTTC

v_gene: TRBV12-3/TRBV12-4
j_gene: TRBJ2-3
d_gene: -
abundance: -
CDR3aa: CASSLMSFAQYF
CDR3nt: TGTGCCAGCAGTTTAATGAGTTTTGCTCAGTATTTT

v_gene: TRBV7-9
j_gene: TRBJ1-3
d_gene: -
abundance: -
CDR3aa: CASSKFRDSGNTIYF
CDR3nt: TGTGCCAGCAGCAAGTTCAGGGACTCTGGAAACACCATATATTTT

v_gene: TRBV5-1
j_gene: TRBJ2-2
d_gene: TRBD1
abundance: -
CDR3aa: CASSHRDRGYTGELFF
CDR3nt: TGCGCCAGCAGCCACCGGGACAGGGGTTACACCGGGGAGCTGTTTTTT

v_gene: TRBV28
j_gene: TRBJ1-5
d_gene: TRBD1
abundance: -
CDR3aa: CAGSGTGRSNQPQHF
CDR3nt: TGTGCCGGGTCCGGGACAGGGAGAAGCAATCAGCCCCAGCATTTT

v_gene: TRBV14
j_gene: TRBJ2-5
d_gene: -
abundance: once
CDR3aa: CASSQFGTQYF
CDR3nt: TGTGCCAGCAGCCAATTCGGGACCCAGTACTTC

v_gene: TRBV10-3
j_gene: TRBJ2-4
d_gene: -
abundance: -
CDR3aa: CAISAAGYIQYF
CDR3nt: TGTGCCATCAGTGCGGCGGGCTACATTCAGTACTTC

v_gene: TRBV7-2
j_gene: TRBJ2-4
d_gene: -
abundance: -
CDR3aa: CASSQDPGTKNIQYF
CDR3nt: TGTGCCAGCAGCCAAGACCCAGGGACCAAAAACATTCAGTACTTC

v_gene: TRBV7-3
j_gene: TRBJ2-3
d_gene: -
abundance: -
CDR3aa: CASSLTYYGDTQYF
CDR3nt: TGTGCCAGCAGCTTAACGTATTACGGGGATACGCAGTATTTT

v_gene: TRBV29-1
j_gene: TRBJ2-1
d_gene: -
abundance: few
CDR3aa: CSVGLDRSYNEQFF
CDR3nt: TGCAGCGTTGGCTTAGACAGGTCCTACAATGAGCAGTTCTTC

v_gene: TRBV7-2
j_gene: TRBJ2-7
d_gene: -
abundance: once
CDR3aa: CASSLSAGSVYEQYF
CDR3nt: TGTGCCAGCAGCTTATCGGCGGGATCAGTCTACGAGCAGTACTTC

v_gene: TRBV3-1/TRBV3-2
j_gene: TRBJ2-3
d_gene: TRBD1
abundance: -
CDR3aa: CASSKGQYTDTQYF
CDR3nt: TGTGCCAGCAGCAAGGGACAGTACACAGATACGCAGTATTTT

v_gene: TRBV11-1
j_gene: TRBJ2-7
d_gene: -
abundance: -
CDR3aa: CASSPTGSRVYEQYF
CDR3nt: TGTGCCAGCAGTCCAACAGGGTCACGGGTCTACGAGCAGTACTTC

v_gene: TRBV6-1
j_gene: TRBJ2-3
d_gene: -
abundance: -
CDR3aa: CASSGRTEGTSPTDTQYF
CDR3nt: TGTGCCAGCAGTGGACGCACAGAAGGGACATCTCCCACAGATACGCAGTATTTT

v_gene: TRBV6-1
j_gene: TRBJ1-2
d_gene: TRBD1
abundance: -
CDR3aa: CASSEAPGQGEYGYTF
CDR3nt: TGTGCCAGCAGTGAAGCCCCCGGACAGGGGGAATATGGCTACACCTTC

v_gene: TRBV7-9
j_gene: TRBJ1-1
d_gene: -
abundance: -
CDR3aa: CASSRVSTEAFF
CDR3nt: TGTGCCAGCAGCCGGGTGAGCACTGAAGCTTTCTTT

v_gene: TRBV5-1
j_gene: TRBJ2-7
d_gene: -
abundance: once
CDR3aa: CASSRGTREQYF
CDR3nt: TGCGCCAGCAGCAGGGGAACGCGGGAGCAGTACTTC

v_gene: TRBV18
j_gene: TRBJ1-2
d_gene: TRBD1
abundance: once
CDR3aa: CASSPGTDYGYTF
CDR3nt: TGTGCCAGCTCACCGGGGACAGACTATGGCTACACCTTC

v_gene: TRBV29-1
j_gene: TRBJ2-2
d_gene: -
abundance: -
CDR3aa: CSVEGLSNTGELFF
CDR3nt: TGCAGCGTTGAGGGACTCTCGAACACCGGGGAGCTGTTTTTT

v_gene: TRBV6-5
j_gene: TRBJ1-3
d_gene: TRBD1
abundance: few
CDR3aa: CASSKDRGPGNTIYF
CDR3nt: TGTGCCAGCAGCAAAGACAGGGGGCCTGGAAACACCATATATTTT

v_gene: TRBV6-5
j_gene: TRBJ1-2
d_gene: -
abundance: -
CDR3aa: CASSYEGNYGYTF
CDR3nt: TGTGCCAGCAGTTACGAGGGTAACTATGGCTACACCTTC

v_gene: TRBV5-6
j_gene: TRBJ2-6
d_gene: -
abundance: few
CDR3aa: CASSSTGSGANVLTF
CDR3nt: TGTGCCAGCAGCTCAACAGGCTCTGGGGCCAACGTCCTGACTTTC